This entry is about one T cell receptor beta chain. This specimen belongs to a study of radiotherapy plus CTLA-4 blockade in lung cancer. CDR1 and CDR2 from the germline V gene are SQVTM and ANQGSEA. The CDR3 is 11 residues long. The protocol was immunoSEQ multiplex PCR, while the TCRdb copy is restricted to in-frame clones and leaves out a portion. In the table there are around 70,000 clones, around 87% of which are singletons. Material: peripheral blood, obtained from a patient treated with radiotherapy plus ipilimumab. The chain carries TRBV29-1 and TRBJ2-5; D remains unclear. The DNA end favors TRBJ2-7, so the J call may be wrong. This TCR derives from a human donor with non-small cell lung cancer that progressed on radiotherapy plus ipilimumab. For the CDR3, the DNA is TGCAGCGTTCTGGGATCCTACGAGCAGTACTTC. Translated, it gives CSVLGSYEQYF.